What follows is one TCR beta chain and its context. Germline loops: CDR1 SEHNR, CDR2 FQNEAQ (reference sequence). The CDR3 is 15 residues long. V was cut by 3 bases and J by 4 bases, with 15 bases left in between. Original methodology: Amplification with reference gene primers provided the estimates of nucleated cell counts. Sequencing used immunoSEQ multiplex PCR; TCRdb keeps in-frame clones, though not all of them. The V and J calls and clone size were taken over from that table, and D and trimming were inferred from the DNA. The sample includes about 120,000 clones, around 82% of them seen just once. These data originate in a study of blood T cell repertoires in COVID-19.

The clonotype comes from a human donor in a cohort sampled during active COVID-19. The source material was peripheral blood. The chain joins TRBV7-9 to TRBJ1-1; a weak D match, TRBD1 (6 bases). The CDR3 region is CASSFSGGAGTEAFF. For the CDR3, the DNA is TGTGCCAGCAGCTTTTCGGGGGGCGCTGGCACTGAAGCTTTCTTT.